This T cell receptor beta chain was sequenced for a study of cytomegalovirus exposure and HLA in healthy donors. Study-level information: Falling in the Caucasian-associated ancestry cluster were about four fifths of under 500 genotyped donors.

A multiplex PCR was run with 60 Vbeta primers and 13 Jbeta primers. This table comes from immunoSEQ multiplex PCR, and its TCRdb copy is limited to in-frame clones, with some not included. The sample carries some 110,000 clones, around 75% recorded once. This clone appeared once. Its matching antigen is unknown. Findings and caveats of the study: Researchers reported in a later analysis that a missense DCLRE1C variant was tied to TCR beta V- and J-gene trimming.

Germline-derived CDR1 and CDR2 are MDHEN and SYDVKM. The CDR3 is made up of 15 amino acids. Trimming stripped 4 bases from V and 4 bases from J, with 14 bases between. Though nominally healthy at sampling, donors likely had unrecorded immune exposures. The V gene is TRBV28, the J gene TRBJ1-5, with D perhaps matching TRBD1 (5 bases). The sample taken for sequencing was PBMCs. The sequence was obtained from a young woman in good health and CMV-seronegative. This chain's CDR3 is CASSSQGPTNQPQHF. Written as DNA, the CDR3 is TGTGCCAGCAGTTCTCAGGGCCCAACAAATCAGCCCCAGCATTTT.